This T cell receptor (beta chain) appears in the sequencing data of a study of blood T cell repertoires in COVID-19. The overall study: The United States, Italy and Spain supplied acute and convalescent COVID-19 samples. In each case, the material was cDNA or gDNA derived from T cells, B-cell-depleted T cells, or PBMCs.

Authors' methods: Reference gene primers were amplified, and this amplification served to estimate nucleated cell counts. Clones were sequenced by immunoSEQ multiplex PCR, and TCRdb holds only the in-frame ones, with some missing. The V and J calls and clone size are taken from that table; D and trimming were inferred from the DNA. The sample yields 100,000 to 150,000 clones, roughly 91% seen once. The germline gives CDR1 SNHLY, CDR2 FYNNEI. The CDR3 consists of 16 residues. J lost 8 bases, V lost 5 bases, and 12 bases had no gene match. Only a few counts were recorded for this clone. The receptor was isolated from a man aged 50-60 years with active or convalescent COVID-19. Material for sequencing was peripheral blood. This rearrangement joins TRBV2 to TRBJ2-1, with TRBD2 matching over 10 bases. The CDR3 spells CASSPLVAGGSDEQFF. In DNA, the CDR3 is TGTGCCAGCAGTCCCCTTGTAGCGGGAGGTTCGGATGAGCAGTTCTTC.